This entry describes one TCR beta chain. Only in-frame clones appear in the TCRdb table, and some are missing; sequencing was by immunoSEQ multiplex PCR. This sample has about 110,000 clones, with roughly 85% found just once. From germline, CDR1 is SGHTA and CDR2 FQGTGA. The CDR3 extends over 13 amino acids. Trimming removed 4 bases at V and 2 bases at J, with 6 bases between. This sample is drawn from a study of blood T cell repertoires in COVID-19. The sequence came from a human donor in a cohort sampled during active COVID-19. The sequenced material came from peripheral blood. The chain joins TRBV7-3 to TRBJ2-1; D is undetermined. DNA of the CDR3: TGTGCCAGCAGCTACGAGACCTACAATGAGCAGTTCTTC. Residues: CASSYETYNEQFF. Full variable domain (remainder filled in from reference TRBV7-3 and TRBJ2-1): GAGVSQTPSNKVTEKGKYVELRCDPISGHTALYWYRQSLGQGPEFLIYFQGTGAADDSGLPNDRFFAVRPEGSVSTLKIQRTERGDSAVYLCASSYETYNEQFFGPGTRLTVL.